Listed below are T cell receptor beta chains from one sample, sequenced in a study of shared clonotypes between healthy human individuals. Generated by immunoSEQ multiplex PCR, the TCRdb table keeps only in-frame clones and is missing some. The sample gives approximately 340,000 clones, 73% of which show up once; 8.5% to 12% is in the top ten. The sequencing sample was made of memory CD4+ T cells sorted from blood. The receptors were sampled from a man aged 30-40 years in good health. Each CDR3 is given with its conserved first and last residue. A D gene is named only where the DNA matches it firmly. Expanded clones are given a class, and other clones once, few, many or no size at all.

CDR3: CASSPSRQVEETQYF
DNA: TGTGCCAGCTCACCCTCAAGGCAGGTAGAAGAGACCCAGTACTTC
J: TRBJ2-5
size: NA
D: NA
V: TRBV18
length: 15

CDR3: CATNLLGEQYF
DNA: TGTGCCACCAATTTACTAGGCGAGCAGTACTTC
J: TRBJ2-7
size: NA
D: NA
V: TRBV28
length: 11

CDR3: CASSTLTRYEQFF
DNA: TGTGCCAGCAGCACCCTGACTAGATATGAGCAGTTCTTC
J: TRBJ2-1
size: NA
D: NA
V: TRBV11-2
length: 13

CDR3: CASSAEGFSGYTF
DNA: TGTGCCAGCAGCGCGGAGGGGTTTAGTGGCTACACCTTC
J: TRBJ1-2
size: NA
D: NA
V: TRBV5-4
length: 13

CDR3: CASSKGQSYEQYF
DNA: TGTGCCAGCAGCAAGGGACAGTCATACGAGCAGTACTTC
J: TRBJ2-7
size: NA
D: TRBD1
V: TRBV7-2
length: 13

CDR3: CASSIQGDGELFF
DNA: TGTGCCAGTAGTATCCAGGGGGACGGGGAGCTGTTTTTT
J: TRBJ2-2
size: NA
D: TRBD1
V: TRBV19
length: 13

CDR3: CASSLGQYRDRDGYTF
DNA: TGTGCCAGCAGCTTAGGACAATACCGGGACAGGGACGGCTACACCTTC
J: TRBJ1-2
size: NA
D: TRBD1
V: TRBV13
length: 16

CDR3: CASSPYQREQFF
DNA: TGTGCCAGCAGCCCCTACCAGAGGGAGCAGTTCTTC
J: TRBJ2-1
size: NA
D: NA
V: TRBV7-2
length: 12

CDR3: CASSISGDTTDTQYF
DNA: TGTGCCAGTAGTATTAGCGGGGATACCACAGATACGCAGTATTTT
J: TRBJ2-3
size: NA
D: TRBD2
V: TRBV19
length: 15

CDR3: CASSLTGTDNYGYTF
DNA: TGTGCCAGCAGCTTAACCGGGACAGATAACTATGGCTACACCTTC
J: TRBJ1-2
size: NA
D: TRBD1
V: TRBV7-2
length: 15

CDR3: CASSQYRGRLNYGYTF
DNA: TGTGCCAGCAGTCAATATAGGGGGCGCCTGAACTATGGCTACACCTTC
J: TRBJ1-2
size: few
D: TRBD1
V: TRBV27
length: 16

CDR3: CASSPIRETQYF
DNA: TGTGCCAGCTCACCAATCAGAGAGACCCAGTACTTC
J: TRBJ2-5
size: once
D: NA
V: TRBV18
length: 12

CDR3: CASSPLDTTYEQYF
DNA: TGTGCCAGCTCACCACTCGACACTACCTACGAGCAGTACTTC
J: TRBJ2-7
size: NA
D: NA
V: TRBV18
length: 14

CDR3: CASSGLTGTETQYF
DNA: TGTGCCAGCAGCGGCCTAACAGGAACGGAGACCCAGTACTTC
J: TRBJ2-5
size: few
D: NA
V: TRBV2
length: 14

CDR3: CASSTGPSYEQYF
DNA: TGTGCCAGCAGTACGGGACCTTCCTACGAGCAGTACTTC
J: TRBJ2-7
size: NA
D: NA
V: TRBV28
length: 13

CDR3: CASSELAGGSSLFNEQFF
DNA: TGTGCCTCGTCGGAGCTAGCGGGAGGTAGTTCTTTGTTCAATGAGCAGTTCTTC
J: TRBJ2-1
size: NA
D: TRBD2
V: TRBV28
length: 18

CDR3: CASSLDGGRGYNEQFF
DNA: TGCGCCAGCAGCTTAGATGGCGGGAGGGGTTACAATGAGCAGTTCTTC
J: TRBJ2-1
size: once
D: TRBD2
V: TRBV5-1
length: 16

CDR3: CASSLGSVLGETQYF
DNA: TGCGCCAGCAGCTTGGGTTCGGTCCTCGGCGAGACCCAGTACTTC
J: TRBJ2-5
size: many
D: NA
V: TRBV5-1
length: 15

CDR3: CASNLGVLTEAFF
DNA: TGCGCCAGCAATCTGGGAGTCCTCACTGAAGCTTTCTTT
J: TRBJ1-1
size: once
D: NA
V: TRBV10-2
length: 13

CDR3: CASSDRFTEAFF
DNA: TGTGCCAGCAGTGACAGATTCACTGAAGCTTTCTTT
J: TRBJ1-1
size: NA
D: NA
V: TRBV6-1
length: 12

CDR3: CASSLRRGASTDTQYF
DNA: TGTGCCAGCAGCTTACGACGGGGGGCAAGCACAGATACGCAGTATTTT
J: TRBJ2-3
size: NA
D: NA
V: TRBV7-6
length: 16

CDR3: CASSLGASGRNEQYF
DNA: TGTGCCAGCAGCTTGGGCGCTAGCGGGAGAAACGAGCAGTACTTC
J: TRBJ2-7
size: few
D: TRBD2
V: TRBV5-5
length: 15

CDR3: CASSLNRALFYEQYF
DNA: TGTGCCAGCAGTTTAAACAGGGCTCTCTTCTACGAGCAGTACTTC
J: TRBJ2-7
size: once
D: NA
V: TRBV27
length: 15

CDR3: CASSKTGSSYEQYF
DNA: TGCGCCAGCAGCAAAACAGGAAGCTCCTACGAGCAGTACTTC
J: TRBJ2-7
size: NA
D: NA
V: TRBV5-1
length: 14

CDR3: CASSELKPGPDVGELFF
DNA: TGCGCCAGCAGTGAGCTTAAGCCGGGACCAGATGTCGGGGAGCTGTTTTTT
J: TRBJ2-2
size: NA
D: NA
V: TRBV10-1
length: 17

CDR3: CASSGLASKRQYF
DNA: TGTGCCAGCAGCGGACTAGCTTCGAAGCGGCAGTACTTC
J: TRBJ2-7
size: NA
D: TRBD2
V: TRBV7-9
length: 13

CDR3: CASSESLGSYEQYF
DNA: TGCGCCAGCAGTGAGTCATTGGGTTCCTACGAGCAGTACTTC
J: TRBJ2-7
size: NA
D: NA
V: TRBV10-1
length: 14

CDR3: CASSRREGSYEQYF
DNA: TGTGCCAGCAGTCGGCGGGAGGGTTCCTACGAGCAGTACTTC
J: TRBJ2-7
size: few
D: TRBD2
V: TRBV5-4
length: 14

CDR3: CASSLASRSGLAGSTDTQYF
DNA: TGCGCCAGCAGCTTGGCCTCCCGCTCGGGACTAGCGGGCAGCACAGATACGCAGTATTTT
J: TRBJ2-3
size: once
D: TRBD2
V: TRBV5-1
length: 20

CDR3: CASSKNIPPQYF
DNA: TGTGCCAGCAGCAAAAACATCCCCCCCCAGTACTTC
J: TRBJ2-5
size: NA
D: NA
V: TRBV25-1
length: 12

CDR3: CASSLNRGLDAFF
DNA: TGCGCCAGCAGCTTGAACAGGGGGCTGGATGCTTTCTTT
J: TRBJ1-1
size: NA
D: TRBD1
V: TRBV5-1
length: 13

CDR3: CASSLEGSNEQYF
DNA: TGCGCCAGCAGTTTAGAGGGTTCGAACGAGCAGTACTTC
J: TRBJ2-7
size: many
D: NA
V: TRBV10-1
length: 13

CDR3: CASSFYDTGELFF
DNA: TGTGCCAGCAGCTTTTATGACACCGGGGAGCTGTTTTTT
J: TRBJ2-2
size: NA
D: NA
V: TRBV7-9
length: 13

CDR3: CATGPAGSQPQHF
DNA: TGTGCGACCGGACCCGCGGGAAGTCAGCCCCAGCATTTT
J: TRBJ1-5
size: NA
D: NA
V: TRBV30
length: 13

CDR3: CASSVEPTGLKLFF
DNA: TGTGCCAGCAGCGTAGAACCGACCGGTCTAAAACTGTTTTTT
J: TRBJ1-4
size: NA
D: NA
V: TRBV9
length: 14

CDR3: CASTPWASTDTQYF
DNA: TGCGCCAGCACCCCGTGGGCAAGCACAGATACGCAGTATTTT
J: TRBJ2-3
size: NA
D: NA
V: TRBV5-1
length: 14

CDR3: CASSRSGLNTEAFF
DNA: TGTGCCAGCAGTCGCTCTGGGCTGAACACTGAAGCTTTCTTT
J: TRBJ1-1
size: NA
D: NA
V: TRBV28
length: 14

CDR3: CASSLPPRRVEKLFF
DNA: TGTGCCAGCAGCTTACCGCCCAGGAGGGTTGAAAAACTGTTTTTT
J: TRBJ1-4
size: once
D: NA
V: TRBV7-3
length: 15

CDR3: CASRGQGYEQYF
DNA: TGTGCCAGCAGGGGACAGGGATACGAGCAGTACTTC
J: TRBJ2-7
size: NA
D: TRBD1
V: TRBV27
length: 12

CDR3: CASSPQTGEQYF
DNA: TGTGCCAGCAGCCCGCAAACAGGCGAGCAGTACTTC
J: TRBJ2-7
size: NA
D: NA
V: TRBV9
length: 12

CDR3: CASGPPRGEQFF
DNA: TGTGCCAGCGGGCCACCCCGCGGTGAGCAGTTCTTC
J: TRBJ2-1
size: NA
D: NA
V: TRBV7-2
length: 12

CDR3: CASRIGSAGNQPQHF
DNA: TGTGCCAGCAGAATAGGGAGCGCGGGCAATCAGCCCCAGCATTTT
J: TRBJ1-5
size: NA
D: NA
V: TRBV7-2
length: 15

CDR3: CASSLSGTSGQETQYF
DNA: TGCGCCAGCAGCTTGAGCGGGACTAGCGGACAAGAGACCCAGTACTTC
J: TRBJ2-5
size: NA
D: TRBD2
V: TRBV5-1
length: 16

CDR3: CASSRTMEHNEQFF
DNA: TGTGCCAGTAGTAGAACTATGGAACACAATGAGCAGTTCTTC
J: TRBJ2-1
size: once
D: NA
V: TRBV19
length: 14

CDR3: CASSDPRETQYF
DNA: TGCGCCAGCAGCGACCCCCGGGAGACCCAGTACTTC
J: TRBJ2-5
size: NA
D: NA
V: TRBV5-1
length: 12

CDR3: CASQGAGQVPLRYQPQHF
DNA: TGTGCCAGTCAAGGAGCGGGACAAGTTCCCTTACGGTATCAGCCCCAGCATTTT
J: TRBJ1-5
size: NA
D: NA
V: TRBV19
length: 18

CDR3: CASSGNRGAAKNIQYF
DNA: TGTGCCAGCAGTGGAAACAGGGGGGCAGCCAAAAACATTCAGTACTTC
J: TRBJ2-4
size: NA
D: TRBD1
V: TRBV6-1
length: 16

CDR3: CASSFTSLSLREQYF
DNA: TGTGCCAGCAGTTTTACTAGCCTCTCACTCCGCGAGCAGTACTTC
J: TRBJ2-7
size: few
D: NA
V: TRBV28
length: 15

CDR3: CASSLAGTRTDTQYF
DNA: TGTGCCAGCAGCTTAGCCGGGACTAGGACAGATACGCAGTATTTT
J: TRBJ2-3
size: NA
D: TRBD2
V: TRBV7-9
length: 15

CDR3: CSTLGQAETQYF
DNA: TGCAGCACCCTCGGACAGGCTGAGACCCAGTACTTC
J: TRBJ2-5
size: few
D: TRBD1
V: TRBV29-1
length: 12

CDR3: CASSLGFGKAFF
DNA: TGTGCCAGCAGCTTAGGTTTCGGAAAAGCTTTCTTT
J: TRBJ1-1
size: NA
D: NA
V: TRBV11-2
length: 12

CDR3: CASSQEGGSVDEQFF
DNA: TGCGCCAGCAGCCAAGAGGGCGGGAGTGTCGATGAGCAGTTCTTC
J: TRBJ2-1
size: NA
D: TRBD2
V: TRBV4-3
length: 15